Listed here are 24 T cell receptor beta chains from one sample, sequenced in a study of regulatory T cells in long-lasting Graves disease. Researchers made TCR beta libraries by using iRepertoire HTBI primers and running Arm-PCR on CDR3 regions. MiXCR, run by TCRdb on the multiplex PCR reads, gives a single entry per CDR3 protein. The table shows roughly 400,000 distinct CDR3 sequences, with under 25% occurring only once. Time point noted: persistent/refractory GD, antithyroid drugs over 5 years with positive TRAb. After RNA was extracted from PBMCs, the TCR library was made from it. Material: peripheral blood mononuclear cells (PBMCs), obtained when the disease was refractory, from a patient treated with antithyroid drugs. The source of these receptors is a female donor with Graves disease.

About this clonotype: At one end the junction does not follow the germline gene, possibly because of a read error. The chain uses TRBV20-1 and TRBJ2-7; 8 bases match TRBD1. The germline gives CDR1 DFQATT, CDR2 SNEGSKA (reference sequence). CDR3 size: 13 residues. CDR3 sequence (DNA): TGCAGTGCAGGGGCAGGGGGCTCCTACGGGCAGTACTTC. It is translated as CSAGAGGSYGQYF.

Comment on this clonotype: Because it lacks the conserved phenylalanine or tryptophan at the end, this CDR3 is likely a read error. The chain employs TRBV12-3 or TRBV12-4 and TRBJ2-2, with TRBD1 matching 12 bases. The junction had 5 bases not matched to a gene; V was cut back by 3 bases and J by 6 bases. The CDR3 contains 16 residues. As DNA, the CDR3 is TGTGCCAGCAGTTTGGGACAGGGGGCCGGCGCCGGGGAGCTGTTTTCT. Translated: CASSLGQGAGAGELFS.

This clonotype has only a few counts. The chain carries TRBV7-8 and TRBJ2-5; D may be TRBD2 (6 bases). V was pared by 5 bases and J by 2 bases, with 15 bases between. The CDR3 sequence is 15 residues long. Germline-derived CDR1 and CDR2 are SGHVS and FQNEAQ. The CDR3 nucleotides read TGTGCCAGCAGCCGACATCGGGACTGGCAAGAGACCCAGTACTTC. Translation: CASSRHRDWQETQYF.

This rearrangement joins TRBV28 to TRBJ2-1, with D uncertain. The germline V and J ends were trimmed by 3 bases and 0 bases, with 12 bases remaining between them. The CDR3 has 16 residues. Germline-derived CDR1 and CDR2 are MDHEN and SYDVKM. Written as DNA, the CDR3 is TGTGCCAGCAGTTTTTGGACCGTTAGCTCCTACAATGAGCAGTTCTTC. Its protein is CASSFWTVSSYNEQFF.

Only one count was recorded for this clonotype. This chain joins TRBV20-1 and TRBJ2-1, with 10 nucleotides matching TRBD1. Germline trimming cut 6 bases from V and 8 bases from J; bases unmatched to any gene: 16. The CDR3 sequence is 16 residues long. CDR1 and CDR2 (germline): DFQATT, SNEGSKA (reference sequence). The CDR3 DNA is TGCAGTGCAGAAAGCCGACTACCGACAGGGGGCGATGAGCAGTTCTTC. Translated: CSAESRLPTGGDEQFF.

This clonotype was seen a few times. The CDR3 here is CASSFGLAGHLETQYF. CDR3 coding DNA: TGTGCCAGCAGTTTTGGTCTAGCGGGTCACCTGGAGACCCAGTACTTC. This chain connects TRBV12-3 or TRBV12-4 to TRBJ2-5, with 8 bases aligning to TRBD2. This CDR3 has 16 residues. V was clipped by 3 bases and J by 5 bases; unmatched bases: 11.

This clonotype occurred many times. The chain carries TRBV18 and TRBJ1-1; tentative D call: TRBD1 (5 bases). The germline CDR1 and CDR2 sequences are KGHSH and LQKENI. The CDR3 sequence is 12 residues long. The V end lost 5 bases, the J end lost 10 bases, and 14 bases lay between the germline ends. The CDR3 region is CASSRDAEGAFF. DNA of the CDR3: TGTGCCAGCTCAAGGGACGCGGAGGGAGCTTTCTTT.

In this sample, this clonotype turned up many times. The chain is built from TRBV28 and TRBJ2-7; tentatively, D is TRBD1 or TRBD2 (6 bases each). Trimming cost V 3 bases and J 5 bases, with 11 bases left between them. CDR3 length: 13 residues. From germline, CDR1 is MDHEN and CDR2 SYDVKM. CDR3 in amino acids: CASSLVEGDEQYF. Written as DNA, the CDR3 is TGTGCCAGCAGTTTGGTGGAGGGGGACGAGCAGTACTTC. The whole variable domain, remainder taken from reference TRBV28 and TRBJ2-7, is DVKVTQSSRYLVKRTGEKVFLECVQDMDHENMFWYRQDPGLGLRLIYFSYDVKMKEKGDIPEGYSVSREKKERFSLILESASTNQTSMYLCASSLVEGDEQYFGPGTRLTVT.

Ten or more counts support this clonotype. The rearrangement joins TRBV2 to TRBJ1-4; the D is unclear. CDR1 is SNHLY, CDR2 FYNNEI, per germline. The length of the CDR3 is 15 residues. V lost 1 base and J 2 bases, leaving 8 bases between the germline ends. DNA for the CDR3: TGTGCCAGCAGTGAAGTCGGGTTTACTAATGAAAAACTGTTTTTT. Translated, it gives CASSEVGFTNEKLFF.

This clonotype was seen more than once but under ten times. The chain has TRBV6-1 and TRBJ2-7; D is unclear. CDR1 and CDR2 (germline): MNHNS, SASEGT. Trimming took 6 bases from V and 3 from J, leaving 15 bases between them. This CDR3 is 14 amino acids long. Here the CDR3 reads CASSRGVRSYEQYF. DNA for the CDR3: TGTGCCAGCAGCCGCGGCGTTCGCAGCTACGAGCAGTACTTC.

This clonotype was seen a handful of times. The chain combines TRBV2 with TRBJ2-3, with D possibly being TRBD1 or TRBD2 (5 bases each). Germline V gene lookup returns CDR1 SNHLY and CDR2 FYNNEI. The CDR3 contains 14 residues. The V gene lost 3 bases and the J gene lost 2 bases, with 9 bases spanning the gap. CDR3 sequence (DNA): TGTGCCAGCAGTGATCGGGGCTTCACAGATACGCAGTATTTT. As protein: CASSDRGFTDTQYF.

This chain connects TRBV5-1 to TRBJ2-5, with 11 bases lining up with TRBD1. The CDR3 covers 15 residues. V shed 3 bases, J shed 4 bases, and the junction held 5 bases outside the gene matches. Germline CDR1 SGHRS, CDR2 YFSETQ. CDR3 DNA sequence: TGCGCCAGCAGCTCGGGACAGGGGGATAGAGAGACCCAGTACTTC. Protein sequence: CASSSGQGDRETQYF.

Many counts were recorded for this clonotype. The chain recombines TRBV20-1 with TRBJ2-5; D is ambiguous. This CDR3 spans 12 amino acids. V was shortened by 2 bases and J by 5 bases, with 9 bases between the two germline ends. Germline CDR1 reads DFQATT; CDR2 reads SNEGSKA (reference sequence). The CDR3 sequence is CSARRTGETQYF. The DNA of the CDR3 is TGCAGTGCTAGACGGACGGGCGAGACCCAGTACTTC.

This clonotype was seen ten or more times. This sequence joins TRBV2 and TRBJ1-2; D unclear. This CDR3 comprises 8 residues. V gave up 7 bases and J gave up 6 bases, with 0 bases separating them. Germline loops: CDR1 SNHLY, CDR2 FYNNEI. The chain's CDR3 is CASNGYTF. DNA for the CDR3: TGTGCCAGCAATGGCTACACCTTC.

CDR3 amino acids: CASSPMRDRGPFYEQYF. The DNA for the CDR3 is TGTGCCAGCAGCCCGATGAGGGACAGGGGGCCTTTCTACGAGCAGTACTTC. The gene calls are TRBV6-4 and TRBJ2-7, with 12 bases that match TRBD1. The V segment lost 6 bases and the J segment 3 bases; nucleotides outside the gene matches: 12. The CDR3 sequence is 17 residues long. The germline CDR1 and CDR2 sequences are MRHNA and SNTAGT.

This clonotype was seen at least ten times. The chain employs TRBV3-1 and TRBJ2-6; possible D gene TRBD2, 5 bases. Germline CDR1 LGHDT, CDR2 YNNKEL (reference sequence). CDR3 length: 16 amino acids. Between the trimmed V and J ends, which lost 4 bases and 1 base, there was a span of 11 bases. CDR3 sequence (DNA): TGTGCCAGCAGCCTCATGGCGGGTTCTGGGGCCAACGTCCTGACTTTC. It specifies CASSLMAGSGANVLTF. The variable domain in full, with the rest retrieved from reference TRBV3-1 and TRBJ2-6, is DTAVSQTPKYLVTQMGNDKSIKCEQNLGHDTMYWYKQDSKKFLKIMFSYNNKELIINETVPNRFSPKSPDKAHLNLHINSLELGDSAVYFCASSLMAGSGANVLTFGAGSRLTVL.

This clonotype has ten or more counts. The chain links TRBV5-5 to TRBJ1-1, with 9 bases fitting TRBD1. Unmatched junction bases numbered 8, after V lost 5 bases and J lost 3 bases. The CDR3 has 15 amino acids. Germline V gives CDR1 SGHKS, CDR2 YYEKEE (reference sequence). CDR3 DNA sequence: TGTGCCAGCAGACCCGGGACAGGGTGGGACACTGAAGCTTTCTTT. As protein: CASRPGTGWDTEAFF.

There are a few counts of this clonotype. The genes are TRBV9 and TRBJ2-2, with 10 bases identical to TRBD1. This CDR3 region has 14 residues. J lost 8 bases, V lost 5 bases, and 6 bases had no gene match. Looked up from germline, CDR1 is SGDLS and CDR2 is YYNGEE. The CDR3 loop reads CASRDRGMNGELFF. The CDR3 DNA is TGTGCCAGCAGGGACAGGGGGATGAATGGGGAGCTGTTTTTT.

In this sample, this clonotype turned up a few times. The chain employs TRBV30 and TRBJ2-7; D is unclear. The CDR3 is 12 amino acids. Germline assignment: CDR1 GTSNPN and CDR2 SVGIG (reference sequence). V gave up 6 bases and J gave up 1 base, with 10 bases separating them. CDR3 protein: CACAQQSYEQYF. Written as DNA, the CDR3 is TGTGCCTGTGCACAACAGTCCTACGAGCAGTACTTC.

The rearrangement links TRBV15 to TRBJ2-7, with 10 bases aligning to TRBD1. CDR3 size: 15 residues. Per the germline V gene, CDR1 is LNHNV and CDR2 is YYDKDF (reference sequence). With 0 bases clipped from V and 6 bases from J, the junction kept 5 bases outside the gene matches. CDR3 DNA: TGTGCCACCAGCAGAGATCGAGGGACAGGGGTCGAGCAGTACTTC. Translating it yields CATSRDRGTGVEQYF.

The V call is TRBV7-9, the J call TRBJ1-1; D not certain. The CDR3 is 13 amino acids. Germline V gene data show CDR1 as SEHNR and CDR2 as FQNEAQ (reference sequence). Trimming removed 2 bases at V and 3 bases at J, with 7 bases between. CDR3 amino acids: CASSLNAYTEAFF. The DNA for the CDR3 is TGTGCCAGCAGCTTAAACGCCTACACTGAAGCTTTCTTT.

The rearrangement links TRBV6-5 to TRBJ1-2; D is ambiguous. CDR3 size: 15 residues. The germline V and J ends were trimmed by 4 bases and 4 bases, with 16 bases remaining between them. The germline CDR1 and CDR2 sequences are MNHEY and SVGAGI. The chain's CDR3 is CASSSQAGSSYGYTF. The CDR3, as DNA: TGTGCCAGCAGTTCCCAAGCCGGATCCTCCTATGGCTACACCTTC.

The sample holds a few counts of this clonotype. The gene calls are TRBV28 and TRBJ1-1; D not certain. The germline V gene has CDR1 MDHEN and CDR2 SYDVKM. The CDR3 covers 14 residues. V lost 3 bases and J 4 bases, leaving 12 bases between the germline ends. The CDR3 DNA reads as TGTGCCAGCAGTTTTTTTAGACCGATCACTGAAGCTTTCTTT. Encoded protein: CASSFFRPITEAFF.

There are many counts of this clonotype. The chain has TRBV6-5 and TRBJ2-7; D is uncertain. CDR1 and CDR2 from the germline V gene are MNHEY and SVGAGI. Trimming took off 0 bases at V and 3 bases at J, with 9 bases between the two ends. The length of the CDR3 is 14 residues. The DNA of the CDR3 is TGTGCCAGCAGTTACTCGACGGTGCGCTACGAGCAGTACTTC. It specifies CASSYSTVRYEQYF.